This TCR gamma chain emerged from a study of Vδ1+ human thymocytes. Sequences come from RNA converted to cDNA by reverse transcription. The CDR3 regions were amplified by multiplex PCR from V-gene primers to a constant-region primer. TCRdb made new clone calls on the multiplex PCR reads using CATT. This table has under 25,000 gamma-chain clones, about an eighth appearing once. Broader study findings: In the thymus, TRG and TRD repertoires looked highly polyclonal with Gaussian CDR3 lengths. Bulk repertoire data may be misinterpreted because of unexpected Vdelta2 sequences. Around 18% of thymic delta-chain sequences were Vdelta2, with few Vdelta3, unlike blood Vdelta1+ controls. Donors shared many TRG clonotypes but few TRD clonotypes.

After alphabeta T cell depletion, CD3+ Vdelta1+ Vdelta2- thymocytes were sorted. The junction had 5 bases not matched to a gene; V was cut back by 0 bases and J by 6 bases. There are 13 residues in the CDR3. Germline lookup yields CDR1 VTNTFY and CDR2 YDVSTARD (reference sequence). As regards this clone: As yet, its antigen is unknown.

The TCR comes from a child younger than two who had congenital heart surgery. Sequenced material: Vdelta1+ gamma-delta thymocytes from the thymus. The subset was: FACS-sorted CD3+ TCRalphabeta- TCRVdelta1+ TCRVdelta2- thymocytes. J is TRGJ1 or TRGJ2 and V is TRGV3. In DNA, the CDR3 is TGTGCCACCTGGGACAGGCATCGTTATAAGAAACTCTTT. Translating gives CATWDRHRYKKLF.